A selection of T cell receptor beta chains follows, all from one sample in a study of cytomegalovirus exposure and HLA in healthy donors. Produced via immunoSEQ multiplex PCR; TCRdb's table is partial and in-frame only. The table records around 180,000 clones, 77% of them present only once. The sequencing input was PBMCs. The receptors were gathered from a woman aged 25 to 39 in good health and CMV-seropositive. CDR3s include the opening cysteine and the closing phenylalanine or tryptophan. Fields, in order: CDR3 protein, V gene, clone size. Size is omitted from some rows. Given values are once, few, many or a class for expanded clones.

CDR3: CASSPFRDFSYEQYF
V: TRBV5-1
size: few

CDR3: CASSLGTGVYSNQPQHF
V: TRBV28
size: NA

CDR3: CASSLAGVSGTRIYEQFF
V: TRBV7-8
size: NA

CDR3: CASNQPGQRTDTQYF
V: TRBV28
size: NA

CDR3: CASSSLISSGVDNEQFF
V: TRBV7-3
size: NA

CDR3: CASSLVPSGPQETQYF
V: TRBV7-8
size: NA

CDR3: CASRDRGRLDTEAFF
V: TRBV28
size: NA

CDR3: CASRFGREGGNTIYF
V: TRBV6-1
size: NA

CDR3: CAWSGHRNTEAFF
V: TRBV30
size: NA

CDR3: CASKRLAGGVHKNIQYF
V: TRBV6-4
size: NA

CDR3: CASSLGVAQTRPSYEQYF
V: TRBV11-1
size: NA

CDR3: CASSQGLAGLSYEQYF
V: TRBV4-3
size: NA

CDR3: CAWTPGRGSGYTF
V: TRBV30
size: NA

CDR3: CASSPAGDADLNFSYNEQFF
V: TRBV18
size: NA

CDR3: CASSLVRTSGYNEQFF
V: TRBV7-9
size: NA

CDR3: CASRGQGKTNEKLFF
V: TRBV5-6
size: NA

CDR3: CASSPGLGTDTQYF
V: TRBV5-4
size: few

CDR3: CTSSHGLAGPLAFYEQYF
V: TRBV1
size: few

CDR3: CASSDPPGLAGGKFF
V: TRBV10-2
size: NA

CDR3: CASSLQLNQPQHF
V: TRBV27
size: NA

CDR3: CASSFALANEQFF
V: TRBV5-1
size: NA

CDR3: CASSPTTGNYGYTF
V: TRBV14
size: NA